The 16 T cell receptor beta chains presented below share a single source sample, sequenced in a study of response to subunit inactivated influenza vaccine (dated by TCRdb to between 2018 and 2020). Libraries were made using RT-PCR. Sequenced on an Illumina HiSeq 2500. Using fastp trimming at Q25 and MiXCR clonotype assembly, TCRdb reanalyzed the public sequencing data and kept in-frame beta chains. Here each entry gathers all rows of one CDR3 protein and keeps the most common genes and DNA. The sample includes 700,000 to 800,000 distinct CDR3 sequences, with under 20% observed a single time. Roughly 11% of the sample rests with the top ten. This sample comprised PBMCs from blood, obtained around 5 days after vaccination. These receptors all stem from a man in his forties or fifties who received an inactivated influenza vaccine. Donor details come from another sample of the same person, matched by shared clones.

There are many counts of this clonotype. CDR3 residues: CSVEGLTDTQYF. The CDR3 bases are TGCAGCGTTGAGGGCCTCACAGATACGCAGTATTTT. The chain employs TRBV29-1 and TRBJ2-3; D unresolved. V was clipped by 3 bases and J by 2 bases, with 6 bases between them. The CDR3 spans 12 residues. Germline V CDR1 and CDR2: SQVTM, ANQGSEA.

This chain connects TRBV6-2 or TRBV6-3 to TRBJ1-1, with 9 bases matching TRBD1. Looked up from germline, CDR1 is MNHEY and CDR2 is SVGEGT. The CDR3 sequence is 15 residues long. V shed 5 bases, J shed 11 bases, and the junction held 15 bases outside the gene matches. CDR3 in amino acids: CASSHPRDRVMWAFF. In DNA form, the CDR3 reads TGTGCCAGCAGTCACCCCCGGGACAGGGTTATGTGGGCTTTCTTT.

This clonotype was seen only a few times. CDR3 protein: CASSPGRIQETQYF. The CDR3 coding sequence is TGTGCCAGCAGCCCGGGACGGATCCAAGAGACCCAGTACTTC. This rearrangement joins TRBV12-3 or TRBV12-4 to TRBJ2-5; perhaps D is TRBD1 or TRBD2 (5 bases each). This CDR3 region has 14 residues. Trimming pared 6 bases from V and 1 base from J, leaving 12 bases between.

The chain has TRBV12-3 or TRBV12-4 and TRBJ2-5, with 7 positions matching TRBD1. This CDR3 comprises 16 residues. Unmatched junction bases numbered 9, after V lost 3 bases and J lost 2 bases. CDR3 nucleotide sequence: TGTGCCAGCAGTTTGAAAGAGGGGGCACAACAAGAGACCCAGTACTTC. Encoded protein: CASSLKEGAQQETQYF.

The chain carries TRBV4-1 and TRBJ2-7; no clear D. V lost 1 base to trimming and J lost 2 bases, with 9 bases between them. Germline CDR1 and CDR2: MGHRA and YSYEKL. The CDR3 contains 14 residues. CDR3 DNA: TGCGCCAGCAGCCAAGGTTCCTCCACCTACGAGCAGTACTTC. This sequence encodes CASSQGSSTYEQYF.

This clonotype was seen more than once but under ten times. The chain carries TRBV12-3 or TRBV12-4 and TRBJ2-2; 8 nucleotides line up with TRBD2. With 2 bases clipped from V and 7 bases from J, the junction kept 6 bases outside the gene matches. This CDR3 contains 15 residues. The CDR3 sequence is CASSLRSGGDGELFF. Here the CDR3 DNA reads TGTGCCAGCAGTTTACGTTCCGGGGGGGACGGGGAGCTGTTTTTT.

The genes are TRBV12-3 or TRBV12-4 and TRBJ2-3; D not resolved. The CDR3 is 15 amino acids. Trimming took off 0 bases at V and 0 bases at J, with 7 bases between the two ends. The CDR3 is CASSLAEISTDTQYF. The CDR3 DNA follows: TGTGCCAGCAGTTTAGCTGAGATTAGCACAGATACGCAGTATTTT.

The chain is built from TRBV6-1 and TRBJ1-3; D call uncertain. V lost 8 bases and J 0 bases, leaving 5 bases between the germline ends. The CDR3 loop spans 12 amino acids. Germline assignment: CDR1 MNHNS and CDR2 SASEGT. The CDR3 DNA reads as TGTGCCAGCCACTTCTCTGGAAACACCATATATTTT. Protein: CASHFSGNTIYF.

The sample holds a few counts of this clonotype. This chain links TRBV4-2 with TRBJ1-1; weak D call: TRBD1 (6 bases). Trimming took off 3 bases at V and 1 base at J, with 12 bases between the two ends. The CDR3 is 15 amino acids. Looked up from germline, CDR1 is LGHNA and CDR2 is YNFKEQ. The CDR3 reads CASSHPPGQNTEAFF. CDR3 in DNA: TGTGCCAGCAGCCATCCTCCGGGACAGAACACTGAAGCTTTCTTT.

In its sample, this clonotype was seen a few times. The chain uses TRBV7-9 and TRBJ1-1; possible D gene TRBD1, 5 bases. CDR1 is SEHNR, CDR2 FQNEAQ, per germline (reference sequence). V was trimmed by 7 bases and J by 5 bases, leaving 11 bases between them. The length of the CDR3 is 12 residues. This chain's CDR3 is CASTTGYTEAFF. CDR3 sequence (DNA): TGTGCCAGCACCACAGGTTATACTGAAGCTTTCTTT.

In its sample, this clonotype was seen a few times. This rearrangement joins TRBV12-3 or TRBV12-4 to TRBJ1-1, with D possibly TRBD1 on 6 matching bases. V dropped 7 bases and J dropped 5 bases, with 14 bases sitting between them. The CDR3 covers 13 residues. CDR3 sequence: CASTWGGLTEAFF. CDR3 DNA sequence: TGTGCCAGCACCTGGGGGGGGCTGACTGAAGCTTTCTTT.

This clonotype was observed a handful of times. The CDR3 DNA is TGCGCCAGCAGCTTGGCGGTGCGTGGGGATGGCTACACCTTC. The encoded protein is CASSLAVRGDGYTF. The rearrangement uses TRBV5-1 and TRBJ1-2; no clear D. V lost 0 bases to trimming and J lost 6 bases, with 12 bases between them. This CDR3 has 14 residues. Germline assignment: CDR1 SGHRS and CDR2 YFSETQ.

V is TRBV12-3 or TRBV12-4 and J is TRBJ2-2; TRBD2 is a possible D gene (7 bases). The CDR3 runs 17 residues. The V and J ends lost 6 bases and 4 bases respectively, with 21 bases between them. CDR3 bases: TGTGCCAGCAGCAATACCCGGGGGGCCCTCGGCACCGGGGAGCTGTTTTTT. Translating it yields CASSNTRGALGTGELFF.

There are a few counts of this clonotype. The chain has TRBV20-1 and TRBJ1-5, with D perhaps TRBD1 (6 bases). Germline V gene data show CDR1 as DFQATT and CDR2 as SNEGSKA (reference sequence). The CDR3 is 14 residues long. Trimming took 2 bases from V and 6 from J, leaving 14 bases between them. DNA for the CDR3: TGCAGTGCTAGACCTCGGGACATGGCTCAGCCCCAGCATTTT. Protein product: CSARPRDMAQPQHF.

This clonotype has ten or more counts. V usage is TRBV10-3 and J usage is TRBJ2-5; D is possibly TRBD1 or TRBD2 (6 bases each). The V end lost 0 bases, the J end lost 2 bases, and 16 bases lay between the germline ends. Germline CDR1 and CDR2: ENHRY and SYGVKD. This CDR3 is built from 17 residues. CDR3 nucleotides: TGTGCCATCAGTGAGTCGGTTAAGGGGGGCAAACAAGAGACCCAGTACTTC. It translates to CAISESVKGGKQETQYF.

V gene TRBV20-1 combines with J gene TRBJ2-6; no definite D call. This CDR3 spans 14 amino acids. V lost 5 bases and J 0 bases, leaving 8 bases between the germline ends. The germline gives CDR1 DFQATT, CDR2 SNEGSKA (reference sequence). In nucleotides, the CDR3 is TGCAGTGCTCCTCTCAGCTCTGGGGCCAACGTCCTGACTTTC. It is translated as CSAPLSSGANVLTF.